What follows is one T cell receptor beta chain and its context. Its antigen has not been determined. No base quality values were provided; no much bigger clone lies one nucleotide off. Measured from the cysteine to the phenylalanine, the CDR3 is 13 residues long. Of all the DNA, just the CDR3 is kept, 39 bases in frame from base 1. The germline V gene encodes CDR1 SGHTA and CDR2 FQGTGA. Trimming costs V 4 bases and J 7 bases, and their ends lie 13 bases apart. The library was produced with RT-PCR. These reads were obtained on a NextSeq 550. TCRdb applied fastp at Q25 and MiXCR to the public reads, then kept only in-frame beta chains. Rows are combined by CDR3 protein, so each entry shows the most common genes and DNA. Counted in this sample were more than 150,000 distinct CDR3 sequences; approximately 41% of them appeared once. The top ten clones comprise approximately 32% of the sample. The data belong to a study of patients and donors after allogeneic stem cell transplantation (dated by TCRdb to between 2020 and 2021).

The source of this sequence is a human donor who was either an allogeneic HSCT recipient or a stem cell or donor lymphocyte infusion donor (not recorded which). It is not recorded whose cells these are; they may come from a transplant donor. The sample was blood, either unsorted or a sorted T cell fraction (not recorded which). In this chain, TRBV7-3 is recombined with TRBJ1-1, with the D gene uncertain. In nucleotides, the sequence is TGTGCCAGCAGCTCTGGCCTTAACGGTGAAGCTTTCTTT. It translates as CASSSGLNGEAFF.